This TCR beta chain was obtained from a study of early T cells in non-severe SARS-CoV-2 infection. Turning to the study itself: Unpaired chains resulted from sequencing bulk RNA of unsorted whole blood. Study results and limitations: The VDJdb matching leaned toward anti-spike CD8 responses and overlooked private and CD4 specificities.

Researchers attached unique molecular identifiers to individual cDNA molecules. TCRdb used MiXCR to reprocess the 5' RACE reads, holding one entry per CDR3 protein. There are tens of thousands of distinct CDR3 sequences in the sample; around 8.4% occur only once, and 3.5% to 5% lies in the top ten. This clonotype was counted ten times or more. Antigen unknown. CDR1 and CDR2 from the germline V gene are MNHNY and SVGAGI (reference sequence). The CDR3 extends over 16 amino acids. The V and J ends lost 5 bases and 6 bases, in that order; junction bases with no gene match: 6. The TCR was taken from an adult who was a healthcare worker with PCR-confirmed SARS-CoV-2 infection or an uninfected control (not recorded which). The sequencing sample was made of whole blood. The chain employs TRBV6-6 and TRBJ2-3; 15 bases agree with TRBD2. The CDR3 region has the DNA TGTGCCAGCAGTCAAAGGACTAGCGGGGGGGCGGATACGCAGTATTTT. Translation gives CASSQRTSGGADTQYF.